The rows below give T cell receptor beta chains drawn from one sample of a study of cytomegalovirus exposure and HLA in healthy donors. Profiling relied on immunoSEQ multiplex PCR, and the TCRdb table lists in-frame clones only, not all of them. The data show 65,000 to 90,000 clones, with roughly 86% seen just once and 1.9% held by the top ten. The sample taken for sequencing was PBMCs. The receptors were sampled from a man aged 18 to 29 in good health and CMV-seronegative. Each CDR3 is given with its conserved first and last residue. A D gene is named only where the DNA matches it firmly. The size entry is marked missing in some rows and otherwise reads once, few, many or a size class.

v_gene	abundance	len	d_gene	j_gene	CDR3aa	CDR3nt
TRBV11-1	.	15	.	TRBJ2-7	CASSLRDAYSYEQYF	TGTGCCAGCAGCTTGCGGGACGCCTACTCCTACGAGCAGTACTTC
TRBV4-1	.	16	TRBD2	TRBJ2-2	CASSPGGTSTTGELFF	TGCGCCAGCAGCCCCGGGGGGACTAGCACCACCGGGGAGCTGTTTTTT
TRBV7-2	.	16	.	TRBJ1-5	CASSLVGSQGHQPQHF	TGTGCCAGCAGCTTAGTCGGTAGCCAGGGTCATCAGCCCCAGCATTTT
TRBV7-6	.	20	TRBD1	TRBJ1-3	CASSLQTPGQGFSSGNTIYF	TGTGCCAGCAGCCTTCAGACACCGGGACAGGGCTTTTCCTCTGGAAACACCATATATTTT
TRBV30	.	15	.	TRBJ1-1	CAWSIRRGWGTEAFF	TGTGCCTGGAGTATCCGCCGGGGATGGGGCACTGAAGCTTTCTTT
TRBV6-5	.	14	TRBD2	TRBJ2-1	CASRKERGNNEQFF	TGTGCCAGCAGAAAAGAGCGGGGGAACAATGAGCAGTTCTTC
TRBV29-1	.	12	.	TRBJ1-4	CSVEDPGEKLFF	TGCAGCGTTGAAGATCCGGGGGAAAAACTGTTTTTT
TRBV18	.	15	TRBD2	TRBJ2-3	CASSLAGATGDTQYF	TGTGCCAGCTCACTTGCGGGAGCTACGGGAGATACGCAGTATTTT
TRBV7-6	.	15	TRBD1	TRBJ2-3	CASSSWTGGTDTQYF	TGTGCCAGCAGCTCCTGGACAGGGGGCACAGATACGCAGTATTTT
TRBV19	.	12	.	TRBJ2-1	CASSILYNEQFF	TGTGCCAGTAGTATACTCTACAATGAGCAGTTCTTC
TRBV7-2	.	14	.	TRBJ2-7	CASSFSRVGPEQYF	TGTGCCAGCAGCTTCTCCAGGGTTGGGCCCGAGCAGTACTTC
TRBV6-6	.	15	.	TRBJ1-2	CASSSADGRGYGYTF	TGTGCCAGCAGTTCCGCCGACGGAAGGGGCTATGGCTACACCTTC
TRBV7-3	few	13	TRBD1	TRBJ1-5	CASSQGENQPQHF	TGTGCCAGCAGCCAGGGGGAAAATCAGCCCCAGCATTTT
TRBV18	.	16	.	TRBJ2-2	CASSPILTANTGELFF	TGTGCCAGCTCACCGATCCTGACAGCGAACACCGGGGAGCTGTTTTTT
TRBV6-6	.	15	TRBD2	TRBJ2-7	CASSPVSGGSYEQYF	TGTGCCAGCAGCCCTGTCAGCGGGGGTTCCTACGAGCAGTACTTC
TRBV27	.	15	.	TRBJ2-1	CASSPRGVVYNEQFF	TGTGCCAGCAGTCCCAGGGGGGTTGTTTACAATGAGCAGTTCTTC
TRBV7-3	once	13	.	TRBJ2-7	CASSTGFGYEQYF	TGTGCCAGCAGCACAGGGTTCGGTTACGAGCAGTACTTC
TRBV4-2	.	15	TRBD1	TRBJ1-1	CASSQAPPGGTEAFF	TGTGCCAGCAGCCAAGCGCCCCCAGGGGGCACTGAAGCTTTCTTT
TRBV5-1	.	18	TRBD2	TRBJ2-1	CASSLVPRLAGGRDEQFF	TGCGCCAGCAGCTTGGTCCCTCGACTAGCGGGAGGTAGGGATGAGCAGTTCTTC
TRBV5-8	.	16	.	TRBJ2-3	CASSFWVRAAGRRQYF	TGTGCCAGCAGCTTTTGGGTGCGGGCGGCAGGCCGTAGGCAGTATTTT
TRBV29-1	.	16	TRBD2	TRBJ2-1	CSVEDGSSGVIDEQFF	TGCAGCGTTGAAGACGGTAGTAGCGGGGTAATCGATGAGCAGTTCTTC
TRBV13	.	13	TRBD2	TRBJ2-7	CASSLGREEEQYF	TGTGCCAGCAGCTTAGGCCGGGAGGAGGAGCAGTACTTC
TRBV30	.	12	TRBD1	TRBJ2-1	CAWKPTGDEQLF	TGTGCCTGGAAACCTACAGGGGATGAGCAGCTCTTC
TRBV4-3	few	18	.	TRBJ1-1	CASSQVGVIGTLLTEAFF	TGCGCCAGCAGCCAAGTAGGTGTAATCGGGACACTCCTCACTGAAGCTTTCTTT
TRBV11-3	.	15	.	TRBJ2-2	CASSQDNANTGELFF	TGTGCCAGCAGCCAGGACAACGCGAACACCGGGGAGCTGTTTTTT
TRBV5-1	.	15	TRBD1	TRBJ2-7	CASSSTGGPAYEQYF	TGCGCCAGCAGCTCGACAGGGGGTCCCGCCTACGAGCAGTACTTC
TRBV25-1	.	12	.	TRBJ2-7	CASSDSSYEQYF	TGTGCCAGCAGTGACAGTTCCTACGAGCAGTACTTC
TRBV10-3	few	10	.	TRBJ1-4	CAAGDEKLFF	TGTGCCGCCGGGGATGAAAAACTGTTTTTT
TRBV6-5	.	11	TRBD2	TRBJ2-5	CASSEVGGQYF	TGTGCCAGCAGTGAAGTCGGGGGGCAGTACTTC